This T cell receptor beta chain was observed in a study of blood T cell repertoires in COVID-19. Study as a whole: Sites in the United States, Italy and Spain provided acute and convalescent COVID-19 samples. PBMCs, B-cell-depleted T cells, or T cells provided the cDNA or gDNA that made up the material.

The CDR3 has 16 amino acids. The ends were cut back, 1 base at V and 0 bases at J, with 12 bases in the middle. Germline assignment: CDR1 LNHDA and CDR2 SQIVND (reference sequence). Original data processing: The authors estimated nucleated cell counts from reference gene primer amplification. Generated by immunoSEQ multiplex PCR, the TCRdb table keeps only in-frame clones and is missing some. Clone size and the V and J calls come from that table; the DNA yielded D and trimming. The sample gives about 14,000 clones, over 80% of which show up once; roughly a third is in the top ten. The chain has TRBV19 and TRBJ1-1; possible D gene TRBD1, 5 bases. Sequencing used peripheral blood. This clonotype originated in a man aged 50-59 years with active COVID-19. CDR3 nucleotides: TGTGCCAGTAGTATAGGCACAGGCTCAATGAACACTGAAGCTTTCTTT. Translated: CASSIGTGSMNTEAFF.